These 26 T cell receptor beta chains originate from one sample sequenced in a study of T cells in Graves' hyperthyroidism and ophthalmopathy. Amplified TCR beta CDR3 regions came from RNA transcripts. The primer set for the first-round RT-PCR of the TCR CDR3 was HTBI. Via MiXCR, TCRdb re-called the multiplex PCR reads, giving one row per CDR3 protein. The sample has around 600,000 distinct CDR3 sequences, around 16% seen once. Sequenced input: blood. Receptor source: a woman in her twenties or thirties with Graves' hyperthyroidism.

Comments on this clonotype: This may be a read error, as it is one base from a much larger clone. The chain combines TRBV3-1 with TRBJ2-1; tentatively, D is TRBD2 (5 bases). This CDR3 region has 17 residues. Germline CDR1 and CDR2: LGHDT and YNNKEL (reference sequence). V lost 4 bases and J 6 bases, leaving 22 bases between the germline ends. The CDR3 protein is CASSPPLWEREPNEQFF. CDR3 DNA sequence: TGTGCCAGCAGCCCCCCCTTATGGGAGAGGGAACCCAATGAGCAGTTCTTC.

J is TRBJ1-2 and V is TRBV5-6; TRBD1 agrees at 8 bases. V trimming: 3 bases; J trimming: 6 bases; junction bases outside the gene matches: 7. Germline-derived CDR1 and CDR2 are SGHDT and YYEEEE. This CDR3 has 14 amino acids. The CDR3 bases are TGTGCCAGCAGCTCCGGAACAGGGGGAGATGGCTACACCTTC. This sequence encodes CASSSGTGGDGYTF.

The chain couples TRBV20-1 to TRBJ1-6; D not certain. Germline V gives CDR1 DFQATT, CDR2 SNEGSKA (reference sequence). Trimming shortened V by 4 bases and J by 5 bases, and 12 bases separated the two germline ends. This CDR3 has 14 amino acids. CDR3 residues: CSATPGTDNSPLHF. CDR3 sequence (DNA): TGCAGTGCTACGCCCGGTACGGATAATTCACCCCTCCACTTT.

This clonotype was detected many times. The genes are TRBV30 and TRBJ1-1; 9 nucleotides agree with TRBD1. Trimming at V came to 4 bases and at J to 5 bases, leaving 8 bases not matched to a gene. The CDR3 length is 14 residues. Germline V gene data show CDR1 as GTSNPN and CDR2 as SVGIG (reference sequence). Here the CDR3 reads CAWKKTGGWTEAFF. In nucleotides, the CDR3 is TGTGCCTGGAAAAAGACAGGGGGGTGGACTGAAGCTTTCTTT.

For this clonotype: At one end the junction does not follow the germline gene, possibly because of a read error. The rearrangement joins TRBV5-1 to TRBJ2-7; D is ambiguous. Germline V gene lookup returns CDR1 SGHRS and CDR2 YFSETQ. The CDR3 is 18 residues long. CDR3 amino acids: CASSLGISVGQFSYEQYF. The DNA of the CDR3 is TGTGCCAGCAGCTTGGGAATATCGGTAGGGCAGTTTTCCTACGAGCAGTACTTC.

As to this clonotype: The junction departs from the called germline gene at one end, perhaps through a read error. V and J are TRBV10-3 and TRBJ1-5; D is uncertain. The germline V gene has CDR1 ENHRY and CDR2 SYGVKD. This CDR3 has 13 residues. CDR3 residues: CATSEEGYQPQHF. The CDR3 DNA follows: TGTGCCACCAGTGAGGAGGGTTATCAGCCCCAGCATTTT.

This clonotype was recorded many times. The chain uses TRBV7-9 and TRBJ2-1; TRBD1 matches at 7 bases. Germline values: CDR1 SEHNR, CDR2 FQNEAQ (reference sequence). V gave up 10 bases and J gave up 5 bases; unmatched junction bases: 20. CDR3 size: 17 residues. CDR3 sequence (DNA): TGTGCCATCTCTGTGGTAAAACAGGGGACCGTCAACAATGAGCAGTTCTTC. Protein sequence: CAISVVKQGTVNNEQFF.

This clonotype was seen once. This chain links TRBV19 with TRBJ2-1; 8 positions agree with TRBD1. This CDR3 comprises 16 residues. Germline V gene sequence: CDR1 LNHDA, CDR2 SQIVND (reference sequence). J gave up 9 bases and V 6 bases, and 16 bases lay outside the gene matches. This CDR3 is CASRQLDRGPYGEQFF. The CDR3 DNA follows: TGTGCCAGTAGGCAGCTCGACAGGGGCCCCTACGGTGAGCAGTTCTTC. Based on the CDR3 plus reference TRBV19 and TRBJ2-1, the full variable domain is DGGITQSPKYLFRKEGQNVTLSCEQNLNHDAMYWYRQDPGQGLRLIYYSQIVNDFQKGDIAEGYSVSREKKESFPLTVTSAQKNPTAFYLCASRQLDRGPYGEQFFGPGTRLTVL.

J is TRBJ2-3 and V is TRBV10-2; 11 nucleotides agree with TRBD2. Trimming removed 9 bases from V and 2 bases from J; junction bases left unmatched: 4. CDR1 is WSHSY and CDR2 is SAAADI in the germline V gene. CDR3 size: 14 residues. CDR3 region: CASLGLAVTDTQYF. CDR3 nucleotide sequence: TGCGCCAGTCTGGGACTAGCGGTCACAGATACGCAGTATTTT.

Of note for this clonotype: The junction and the germline gene differ at one end; a read error may be behind it. The chain couples TRBV7-2 to TRBJ2-3; 10 bases align to TRBD2. The length of the CDR3 is 17 residues. CDR1 and CDR2 (germline): SGHTA, FQGNSA. As DNA, the CDR3 is TGTGCCAGCAGCCCCAGAGCGGGAGGGCGAGGGACAGGTACGCAGTATTTT. The encoded protein is CASSPRAGGRGTGTQYF.

The genes are TRBV20-1 and TRBJ2-3; 7 bases are a match to TRBD2. This CDR3 contains 15 residues. CDR1 and CDR2 from the germline V gene are DFQATT and SNEGSKA (reference sequence). After removal of 6 bases from V and 2 bases from J, the junction contained 11 bases not matched to a gene. Here the CDR3 reads CSAKRASGPTDTQYF. CDR3 bases: TGCAGTGCCAAAAGGGCTAGCGGACCCACAGATACGCAGTATTTT.

In this sample, this clonotype turned up many times. The rearrangement joins TRBV7-6 to TRBJ1-1, with D uncertain. The ends were cut back, 5 bases at V and 1 base at J, with 14 bases in the middle. Per the germline V gene, CDR1 is SGHVS and CDR2 is FNYEAQ. CDR3 length: 15 residues. The DNA of the CDR3 is TGTGCCAGCAGCCCGCGGTGGACTTCGAACACTGAAGCTTTCTTT. As protein: CASSPRWTSNTEAFF.

This clonotype was seen a few times. The CDR3 DNA is TGTGCCAGCAGTCCCCGACCCGGTGGCGGGGAGCTGTTTTTT. Its translation is CASSPRPGGGELFF. This sequence joins TRBV27 and TRBJ2-2; no firm D call. Trimming removed 5 bases from V and 7 bases from J, with 14 bases in between. The CDR3 is made up of 14 amino acids. Germline V gene data show CDR1 as MNHEY and CDR2 as SMNVEV (reference sequence).

This clonotype was seen a handful of times. The chain has TRBV19 and TRBJ2-7; TRBD2 matches at 7 bases. The V and J ends lost 3 bases and 0 bases, in that order; junction bases with no gene match: 8. The germline V gene encodes CDR1 LNHDA and CDR2 SQIVND (reference sequence). The CDR3 loop spans 16 amino acids. CDR3 in DNA: TGTGCCAGTAGTATGTCTGGTAGCGGGCGCTCCTACGAGCAGTACTTC. It codes for CASSMSGSGRSYEQYF.

This clonotype was counted many times. V and J are TRBV28 and TRBJ2-7; TRBD2 aligns across 7 bases. Germline V gene data show CDR1 as MDHEN and CDR2 as SYDVKM. V shed 6 bases, J shed 2 bases, and the junction held 4 bases outside the gene matches. The CDR3 consists of 13 residues. The CDR3 DNA follows: TGTGCCAGCAGGCGGGAGTACCCCTACGAGCAGTACTTC. Residues: CASRREYPYEQYF.

This clonotype was observed many times. The V and J genes are TRBV3-1 and TRBJ2-1, with 8 bases identical to TRBD2. The CDR3 runs to 19 residues. The V gene end was trimmed by 0 bases and the J gene end by 4 bases; junction bases not matched to a gene: 14. Germline CDR1 LGHDT, CDR2 YNNKEL (reference sequence). The CDR3 DNA reads TGTGCCAGCAGCCAAGAAATAGAGTCGGCGGGAGGAGGATACAATGAGCAGTTCTTC. It yields the protein CASSQEIESAGGGYNEQFF.

This clonotype was found a few times. V gene TRBV7-6 combines with J gene TRBJ1-3, with no clear D. The length of the CDR3 is 13 residues. Trimming left V 4 bases short and J 4 bases short, with 8 bases between. Germline V lookup: CDR1 SGHVS, CDR2 FNYEAQ. The CDR3 region is CASSSGRGNTIYF. In DNA, the CDR3 is TGTGCCAGCAGCTCCGGGAGGGGAAACACCATATATTTT. The whole variable domain, remainder taken from reference TRBV7-6 and TRBJ1-3, is GAGVSQSPRYKVTKRGQDVALRCDPISGHVSLYWYRQALGQGPEFLTYFNYEAQQDKSGLPNDRFSAERPEGSISTLTIQRTEQRDSAMYRCASSSGRGNTIYFGEGSWLTVV.

This clonotype has a count of ten or more. This rearrangement joins TRBV20-1 to TRBJ2-7; no clear D. The CDR3 has 10 amino acids. V was shortened by 6 bases and J by 6 bases, with 9 bases between the two germline ends. In germline, CDR1 is DFQATT, CDR2 SNEGSKA (reference sequence). The CDR3 DNA reads as TGCAGTGCCGTGAGAGTCGAGCAGTACTTC. Protein: CSAVRVEQYF.

This clonotype came up many times. The chain uses TRBV30 and TRBJ2-1; D possibly corresponds to TRBD1 (5 bases). Germline loops: CDR1 GTSNPN, CDR2 SVGIG (reference sequence). Trimming took 3 bases from V and 4 from J, leaving 16 bases between them. The CDR3 loop spans 15 amino acids. The CDR3 region has the DNA TGTGCCTGGAGCCTCCGGGCAGGGCAATACAATGAGCAGTTCTTC. Amino acid sequence: CAWSLRAGQYNEQFF. Variable domain in full (rest from reference TRBV30 and TRBJ2-1): SQTIHQWPATLVQPVGSPLSLECTVEGTSNPNLYWYRQAAGRGLQLLFYSVGIGQISSEVPQNLSASRPQDRQFILSSKKLLLSDSGFYLCAWSLRAGQYNEQFFGPGTRLTVL.

The CDR3 DNA reads TGTGCCAGCAGCCGGACAGGGCTGACGCAGTATTTT. It is translated as CASSRTGLTQYF. The genes are TRBV11-2 and TRBJ2-3, with 8 bases lining up with TRBD1. CDR3 length: 12 amino acids. Germline-derived CDR1 and CDR2 are SGHAT and FQNNGV. V trimming: 5 bases; J trimming: 9 bases; junction bases outside the gene matches: 4.

The chain links TRBV13 to TRBJ2-2; 14 bases line up with TRBD2. This CDR3 is 16 amino acids long. The J segment lost 6 bases and the V segment lost 4 bases, leaving 4 bases of the junction unmatched. The germline V gene has CDR1 PRHDT and CDR2 FYEKMQ (reference sequence). CDR3 DNA sequence: TGTGCCAGCAGCTGGGGACTAGCGGGAGCGGCCGGGGAGCTGTTTTTT. Translated, it gives CASSWGLAGAAGELFF.

This clonotype showed up many times. This chain links TRBV12-5 with TRBJ2-7; 8 nucleotides match TRBD1. The CDR3 has 14 amino acids. CDR1 is LGHNT and CDR2 is FRNRAP in the germline V gene. V lost 1 base and J lost 3; bases outside the gene matches: 2. As DNA, the CDR3 is TGTGCTAGTGGTTTGGCCGACAGGGGCTACGAGCAGTACTTC. Protein product: CASGLADRGYEQYF. Drawing the rest from reference TRBV12-5 and TRBJ2-7, the complete variable domain is DARVTQTPRHKVTEMGQEVTMRCQPILGHNTVFWYRQTMMQGLELLAYFRNRAPLDDSGMPKDRFSAEMPDATLATLKIQPSEPRDSAVYFCASGLADRGYEQYFGPGTRLTVT.

This clonotype was found many times. The rearrangement links TRBV24-1 to TRBJ1-5; tentative D call: TRBD1 (6 bases). With 4 bases removed from V and 7 bases from J, the gap between germline ends came to 13 bases. The germline CDR1 and CDR2 sequences are KGHDR and SFDVKD. CDR3 size: 14 residues. In DNA form, the CDR3 reads TGTGCCACCAGTGACCCGGGACATGAACAGCCCCAGCATTTT. Protein sequence: CATSDPGHEQPQHF.

CDR3 protein: CASSPDRGFTGELFF. The CDR3 region has the DNA TGTGCCAGCAGTCCAGACAGGGGATTCACCGGGGAGCTGTTTTTT. The gene calls are TRBV3-1 and TRBJ2-2; 8 nucleotides match TRBD1. Germline-derived CDR1 and CDR2 are LGHDT and YNNKEL (reference sequence). This CDR3 has 15 residues. After removal of 6 bases from V and 4 bases from J, the junction contained 7 bases not matched to a gene.

J is TRBJ1-5 and V is TRBV6-1; the D gene is possibly TRBD1 (5 bases). Germline values: CDR1 MNHNS, CDR2 SASEGT. The ends were cut back, 0 bases at V and 9 bases at J, with 18 bases in the middle. The CDR3 length is 16 residues. The CDR3 reads CASSEAVWQGVRPQHF. The CDR3 nucleotides read TGTGCCAGCAGTGAAGCTGTATGGCAGGGAGTACGGCCCCAGCATTTT.

This clonotype was found many times. V is TRBV27 and J is TRBJ2-7; 11 bases agree with TRBD2. V lost 6 bases to trimming and J lost 3 bases; unmatched junction nucleotides: 7. CDR3 size: 15 residues. Germline assignment: CDR1 MNHEY and CDR2 SMNVEV (reference sequence). This chain's CDR3 is CASRGRLAGLYEQYF. CDR3 in DNA: TGTGCCAGCAGGGGACGACTAGCGGGACTCTACGAGCAGTACTTC.